This TCR beta chain was documented in a study of lymphopenia after photon versus proton radiotherapy. Findings of the study overall: Relative stability marked proton patients; photon patients lost diversity and naive cells. Oligoclonal CD8+ Temra expansion after nadir drove photon patients' diversity drop.

Germline-derived CDR1 and CDR2 are LGHNA and YSLEER. The V and J ends lost 2 bases and 3 bases respectively, with 16 bases between them. The CDR3 runs 17 residues. About this clone: Its antigen is unidentified.

Some clones are missing from TCRdb's copy, which holds only in-frame ones; the method was immunoSEQ multiplex PCR. The data contain about 30,000 clones, over 85% of them singletons. The receptor was derived from a woman aged 45 to 65 with cholangiocarcinoma. This chain links TRBV4-3 with TRBJ1-4; D ambiguous. This material consisted of peripheral blood, taken from a patient treated with photon-based radiotherapy. CDR3 in DNA: TGCGCCAGCAGCCAATTGGGCCAAGCTGGGGCTAATGAAAAACTGTTTTTT. Translated: CASSQLGQAGANEKLFF.